One and the same sample provided the 7 T cell receptor beta chains below, sequenced in a study of blood T cell repertoires in COVID-19. Assay used: immunoSEQ multiplex PCR; TCRdb lists only in-frame clones, some missing. Of about 25,000 clones listed, about 94% were seen once; the top ten hold about 4%. Material for sequencing was peripheral blood. These receptors originate from a human donor with active COVID-19. The donor label of this sample is uncertain.

The genes are TRBV29-1 and TRBJ2-5, with D hard to call. V dropped 6 bases and J dropped 2 bases, with 19 bases sitting between them. The CDR3 is 15 amino acids. Looked up from germline, CDR1 is SQVTM and CDR2 is ANQGSEA. CDR3 DNA: TGCAGCGTCGTACCCCGCAATAGCCTGCAAGAGACCCAGTACTTC. Its protein product is CSVVPRNSLQETQYF.

The chain combines TRBV6-5 with TRBJ1-6; 11 nucleotides agree with TRBD1. J lost 11 bases, V lost 0 bases, and 6 bases had no gene match. Germline V gene data show CDR1 as MNHEY and CDR2 as SVGAGI. This CDR3 is 16 amino acids long. The CDR3 DNA follows: TGTGCCAGCAGTTACTCCCGGGACAGGGGGGTCACACCCCTCCACTTT. Amino acid sequence: CASSYSRDRGVTPLHF.

The chain employs TRBV4-1 and TRBJ1-3; 7 nucleotides align to TRBD1. The CDR3 extends over 16 amino acids. Germline V gene lookup returns CDR1 MGHRA and CDR2 YSYEKL. J lost 1 base, V lost 5 bases, and 8 bases had no gene match. CDR3 residues: CASSETGAMSGNTIYF. CDR3 DNA sequence: TGCGCCAGCAGCGAAACAGGGGCCATGTCTGGAAACACCATATATTTT.

The V gene is TRBV5-6, the J gene TRBJ2-7; D remains unclear. Trimming left V 4 bases short and J 0 bases short, with 8 bases between. CDR1 is SGHDT and CDR2 is YYEEEE in the germline V gene. This CDR3 is built from 13 residues. The CDR3 is CASSQDISYEQYF. The CDR3 bases are TGTGCCAGCAGCCAAGACATCTCCTACGAGCAGTACTTC.

This clone appeared a few times. The rearrangement links TRBV5-1 to TRBJ1-6, with 9 bases lining up with TRBD1. Trimming at V came to 4 bases and at J to 5 bases, leaving 4 bases not matched to a gene. The germline gives CDR1 SGHRS, CDR2 YFSETQ. This CDR3 region has 15 residues. CDR3 sequence reads: CASSARDRDNSPLHF. CDR3 bases: TGCGCCAGCAGCGCCCGGGACAGGGATAATTCACCCCTCCACTTT.

The J gene is TRBJ2-7, the V gene TRBV18, with TRBD2 as a possible D gene (5 bases). Germline CDR1 reads KGHSH; CDR2 reads LQKENI. This CDR3 is built from 15 residues. V lost 0 bases, J lost 2 bases, and 11 bases lay in between. The chain's CDR3 is CASSPPYGNPYEQYF. For the CDR3, the DNA is TGTGCCAGCTCACCACCCTACGGGAACCCCTACGAGCAGTACTTC.

This chain joins TRBV14 and TRBJ2-3, with 9 bases matching TRBD2. There are 15 residues in the CDR3. Germline loops: CDR1 SGHDN, CDR2 FVKESK. Trimming cost V 6 bases and J 3 bases; bases outside gene matches: 7. The CDR3 DNA follows: TGTGCCAGCAGTCGCCTTAGCGGGAGAACAGATACGCAGTATTTT. Protein sequence: CASSRLSGRTDTQYF.